Below, 21 T cell receptor beta chains from the same sample are listed, as sequenced in a study of metastatic and nonmetastatic thyroid tumors. TCRdb re-called the PCR reads via MiXCR. The data contain roughly 53,000 clones, roughly 20% of them singletons. Among the patients, none had received any treatment before thyroid surgery. The sequenced sample was blood. The receptors were sampled from a female donor with papillary thyroid cancer or a benign thyroid nodule (not recorded which). Some clones in this sample may be carry-over from other donors' samples.

This clone was counted at least ten times. This chain uses TRBV5-8 with TRBJ1-2; unclear D gene. CDR1 and CDR2 (germline): SGHTS, YDEGEE. Trimming removed 1 base from V and 8 bases from J, with 3 bases in between. The CDR3 spans 10 residues. The CDR3 region is CASSLNGYTF. Here the CDR3 DNA reads TGTGCCAGCAGCTTGAACGGCTACACCTTC.

Remarks on this clone: Being one base from a much bigger clone, this may be a read error. The CDR3 DNA reads TGTGCCAGCAGCCAGTCTAGCGGGTACCAGTCGTTCTTC. Amino acid sequence: CASSQSSGYQSFF. The V and J genes are TRBV7-2 and TRBJ2-1; 8 bases agree with TRBD2. Germline CDR1 and CDR2: SGHTA and FQGNSA. V was clipped by 5 bases and J by 15 bases; unmatched bases: 12. The CDR3 is 13 residues long.

The chain joins TRBV20-1 to TRBJ2-1; unclear D gene. Germline CDR1 is DFQATT and CDR2 is SNEGSKA (reference sequence). Trimming took off 3 bases at V and 4 bases at J, with 13 bases between the two ends. CDR3 length equals 14 residues. The CDR3 loop reads CSARAWSGYNEQFF. CDR3 nucleotide sequence: TGCAGTGCTAGGGCTTGGTCCGGATACAATGAGCAGTTCTTC.

In the case of this clone: Since no conserved phenylalanine or tryptophan closes the CDR3, a read error is the likely cause. This rearrangement joins TRBV4-1 to TRBJ1-5, with TRBD1 matching over 7 bases. CDR1 is MGHRA, CDR2 YSYEKL, per germline. The CDR3 is 16 amino acids. In nucleotides, the CDR3 is TGCGGCAGCAGCCAAGATCGGGGACAGCCTAATCAGCCCCAGCATTGT. Translating it yields CGSSQDRGQPNQPQHC.

This clone was counted a few times. Given the absence of the conserved phenylalanine or tryptophan at the CDR3 end, a read error is likely. The chain employs TRBV27 and TRBJ2-1, with TRBD2 identical over 8 bases. Germline lookup yields CDR1 MNHEY and CDR2 SMNVEV (reference sequence). The CDR3 extends over 13 amino acids. V dropped 8 bases and J dropped 7; count of bases not matched to a gene: 7. The CDR3 region has the DNA TGTGCCAGCGTGACTAGCGAGAGGAATGAGCAGTTCCTC. As protein: CASVTSERNEQFL.

As regards this clone: This could be a read error, since a much larger clone is one nucleotide away. Other DNA sequences in this specimen translate into the identical CDR3. The gene calls are TRBV27 and TRBJ2-3, with 13 bases that match TRBD2. V lost 4 bases and J lost 4; bases outside the gene matches: 5. Germline V gene data show CDR1 as MNHEY and CDR2 as SMNVEV (reference sequence). The CDR3 runs 16 residues. CDR3 sequence reads: CASSSTSGGAPDTQYF. The CDR3 coding sequence is TGTGCCAGCAGTTCTACTAGCGGGGGGGCTCCAGATACGCAGTATTTT.

This clone came up many times. The chain uses TRBV18 and TRBJ2-3, with 8 bases fitting TRBD1. The germline V gene encodes CDR1 KGHSH and CDR2 LQKENI. The CDR3 has 13 amino acids. V lost 3 bases and J lost 6; bases outside the gene matches: 2. This chain's CDR3 is CASSPRTGDTQYF. CDR3 DNA: TGTGCCAGCTCACCCCGGACAGGGGATACGCAGTATTTT.

This clone was detected once. This clone may be a read error of a much larger clone one base away. The chain carries TRBV3-1 and TRBJ1-1; weak D call: TRBD1 (5 bases). V was clipped by 5 bases and J by 12 bases, with 16 bases between them. CDR1 is LGHDT and CDR2 is YNNKEL in the germline V gene (reference sequence). This CDR3 contains 12 residues. CDR3 in amino acids: CASSDRRGVTFF. For the CDR3, the DNA is TGTGCCAGCAGCGATAGACGGGGGGTGACTTTCTTT.

This chain joins TRBV2 and TRBJ2-7; the match to TRBD2 covers 7 bases. With V trimmed by 4 bases and J by 6 bases, 21 bases remained unmatched. The germline gives CDR1 SNHLY, CDR2 FYNNEI. This CDR3 contains 18 residues. CDR3 nucleotides: TGTGCCAGCAGTGGTCGTACTAGCGTGAGGGCCTCTCCTCTCGAGCAGTACTTC. It translates to CASSGRTSVRASPLEQYF.

The gene calls are TRBV5-4 and TRBJ2-3, with TRBD2 identical over 8 bases. Trimming took 4 bases from V and 2 from J; bases not matched to a gene: 6. Germline loops: CDR1 SGHNT, CDR2 YYREEE (reference sequence). CDR3 size: 15 residues. The CDR3: CASSRAGVATDTQYF. The DNA for the CDR3 is TGTGCCAGCAGCCGAGCGGGAGTTGCCACAGATACGCAGTATTTT.

The gene calls are TRBV12-3 or TRBV12-4 and TRBJ2-6; maybe TRBD2 (6 bases). The CDR3 spans 20 residues. The V gene lost 3 bases and the J gene lost 1 base, with 22 bases spanning the gap. The CDR3: CASSFKGRRETASGANVLTF. In nucleotides, the CDR3 is TGTGCCAGCAGTTTTAAGGGACGGAGGGAGACAGCATCTGGGGCCAACGTCCTGACTTTC.

V gene TRBV14 combines with J gene TRBJ1-3, with D uncertain. The CDR3 has 14 residues. V was trimmed by 0 bases and J by 5 bases, leaving 8 bases between them. Germline CDR1 is SGHDN and CDR2 is FVKESK. The CDR3 sequence is CASSQEVGRNTIYF. In DNA, the CDR3 is TGTGCCAGCAGCCAAGAAGTCGGGCGAAACACCATATATTTT.

The V and J genes are TRBV19 and TRBJ2-1, with a possible D match to TRBD1 (5 bases). V lost 10 bases and J 8 bases, leaving 15 bases between the germline ends. Germline CDR1 reads LNHDA; CDR2 reads SQIVND (reference sequence). This CDR3 has 12 residues. The CDR3 nucleotides are TGTGCCACCTCAGACAGTATGGATGAGCAGTTCTTC. It encodes CATSDSMDEQFF. Full variable domain (rest looked up from reference TRBV19 and TRBJ2-1): DGGITQSPKYLFRKEGQNVTLSCEQNLNHDAMYWYRQDPGQGLRLIYYSQIVNDFQKGDIAEGYSVSREKKESFPLTVTSAQKNPTAFYLCATSDSMDEQFFGPGTRLTVL.

There are many counts of this clone. The chain couples TRBV20-1 to TRBJ2-1; 15 bases line up with TRBD2. J was trimmed by 1 base and V by 5 bases; bases with no gene match: 9. Germline assignment: CDR1 DFQATT and CDR2 SNEGSKA (reference sequence). CDR3 length: 18 amino acids. In DNA, the CDR3 is TGCAGTGCTGGGATGGGACTAGCGGGAGGCGCTTCCTACAATGAGCAGTTCTTC. Protein: CSAGMGLAGGASYNEQFF.

There are many counts of this clone. The V and J genes are TRBV11-1 and TRBJ1-1; TRBD1 might be the D (6 bases). The germline CDR1 and CDR2 sequences are SGHAT and FQDESV (reference sequence). Trimming pared 7 bases from V and 2 bases from J, leaving 11 bases between. This CDR3 spans 13 amino acids. CDR3 sequence: CASNQQGNTEAFF. CDR3 bases: TGTGCCAGCAACCAACAGGGAAACACTGAAGCTTTCTTT. Together with reference TRBV11-1 and TRBJ1-1, the CDR3 gives the full variable domain: EAEVAQSPRYKITEKSQAVAFWCDPISGHATLYWYRQILGQGPELLVQFQDESVVDDSQLPKDRFSAERLKGVDSTLKIQPAELGDSAMYLCASNQQGNTEAFFGQGTRLTVV.

Turning to this clone: A read error may produce the germline difference seen at one junction end. This sequence joins TRBV28 and TRBJ2-5; D perhaps matches TRBD1 (6 bases). The CDR3 totals 17 residues. Germline CDR1 MDHEN, CDR2 SYDVKM. This chain's CDR3 is CASSLVGAGPGGETHYF. CDR3 nucleotide sequence: TGTGCCAGCAGTTTAGTGGGGGCGGGCCCGGGTGGAGAGACCCATTACTTC.

This clone came up many times. The V gene is TRBV12-3 or TRBV12-4, the J gene TRBJ2-7, with TRBD1 matching over 9 bases. V was clipped by 6 bases and J by 3 bases; unmatched bases: 9. CDR3 length: 15 residues. CDR3 bases: TGTGCCAGCAGGGGACAGGGATCGGGAAACTACGAGCAGTACTTC. Protein: CASRGQGSGNYEQYF.

Points on this clone: A much more abundant neighbour one base away suggests this may be a read error. Other DNA sequences in this sample translate to the same CDR3. The chain combines TRBV5-1 with TRBJ1-2; D unresolved. This CDR3 region has 15 residues. Germline CDR1 reads SGHRS; CDR2 reads YFSETQ. The CDR3 DNA reads as TGCGCCAGCAGCTTGGGAGGAGGCAGCGGCGGAGGCTGCACCTTC. Its translation: CASSLGGGSGGGCTF. The whole variable domain, remainder taken from reference TRBV5-1 and TRBJ1-2, is KAGVTQTPRYLIKTRGQQVTLSCSPISGHRSVSWYQQTPGQGLQFLFEYFSETQRNKGNFPGRFSGRQFSNSRSEMNVSTLELGDSALYLCASSLGGGSGGGCTFGSGTRLTVV.

V is TRBV6-2 or TRBV6-3 and J is TRBJ1-5; D possibly corresponds to TRBD1 (5 bases). CDR3 length: 18 residues. Germline V gives CDR1 MNHEY, CDR2 SVGEGT. V shed 6 bases and J shed 3 bases, with 24 bases lying between them. The CDR3 spells CASSPRVVNNKPNQPQHF. For the CDR3, the DNA is TGTGCCAGCAGCCCCAGGGTGGTGAACAACAAGCCCAATCAGCCCCAGCATTTT.

V is TRBV6-1 and J is TRBJ1-3; D is uncertain. CDR1 and CDR2 from the germline V gene are MNHNS and SASEGT. V lost 7 bases and J lost 13, with 23 bases in between. The CDR3 is 14 amino acids. The CDR3 is CASTLTSAGKTIYF. The CDR3 DNA sequence: TGTGCCAGCACCCTGACCTCGGCGGGGAAAACAATATATTTT.

This clone was counted at least ten times. The V and J genes are TRBV10-3 and TRBJ2-5; 8 bases are a match to TRBD1. With V trimmed by 4 bases and J by 2 bases, 0 bases remained unmatched. This CDR3 region has 13 residues. Germline loops: CDR1 ENHRY, CDR2 SYGVKD. As DNA, the CDR3 is TGTGCCATCAGTGGGACAGGGCAAGAGACCCAGTACTTC. This encodes CAISGTGQETQYF.